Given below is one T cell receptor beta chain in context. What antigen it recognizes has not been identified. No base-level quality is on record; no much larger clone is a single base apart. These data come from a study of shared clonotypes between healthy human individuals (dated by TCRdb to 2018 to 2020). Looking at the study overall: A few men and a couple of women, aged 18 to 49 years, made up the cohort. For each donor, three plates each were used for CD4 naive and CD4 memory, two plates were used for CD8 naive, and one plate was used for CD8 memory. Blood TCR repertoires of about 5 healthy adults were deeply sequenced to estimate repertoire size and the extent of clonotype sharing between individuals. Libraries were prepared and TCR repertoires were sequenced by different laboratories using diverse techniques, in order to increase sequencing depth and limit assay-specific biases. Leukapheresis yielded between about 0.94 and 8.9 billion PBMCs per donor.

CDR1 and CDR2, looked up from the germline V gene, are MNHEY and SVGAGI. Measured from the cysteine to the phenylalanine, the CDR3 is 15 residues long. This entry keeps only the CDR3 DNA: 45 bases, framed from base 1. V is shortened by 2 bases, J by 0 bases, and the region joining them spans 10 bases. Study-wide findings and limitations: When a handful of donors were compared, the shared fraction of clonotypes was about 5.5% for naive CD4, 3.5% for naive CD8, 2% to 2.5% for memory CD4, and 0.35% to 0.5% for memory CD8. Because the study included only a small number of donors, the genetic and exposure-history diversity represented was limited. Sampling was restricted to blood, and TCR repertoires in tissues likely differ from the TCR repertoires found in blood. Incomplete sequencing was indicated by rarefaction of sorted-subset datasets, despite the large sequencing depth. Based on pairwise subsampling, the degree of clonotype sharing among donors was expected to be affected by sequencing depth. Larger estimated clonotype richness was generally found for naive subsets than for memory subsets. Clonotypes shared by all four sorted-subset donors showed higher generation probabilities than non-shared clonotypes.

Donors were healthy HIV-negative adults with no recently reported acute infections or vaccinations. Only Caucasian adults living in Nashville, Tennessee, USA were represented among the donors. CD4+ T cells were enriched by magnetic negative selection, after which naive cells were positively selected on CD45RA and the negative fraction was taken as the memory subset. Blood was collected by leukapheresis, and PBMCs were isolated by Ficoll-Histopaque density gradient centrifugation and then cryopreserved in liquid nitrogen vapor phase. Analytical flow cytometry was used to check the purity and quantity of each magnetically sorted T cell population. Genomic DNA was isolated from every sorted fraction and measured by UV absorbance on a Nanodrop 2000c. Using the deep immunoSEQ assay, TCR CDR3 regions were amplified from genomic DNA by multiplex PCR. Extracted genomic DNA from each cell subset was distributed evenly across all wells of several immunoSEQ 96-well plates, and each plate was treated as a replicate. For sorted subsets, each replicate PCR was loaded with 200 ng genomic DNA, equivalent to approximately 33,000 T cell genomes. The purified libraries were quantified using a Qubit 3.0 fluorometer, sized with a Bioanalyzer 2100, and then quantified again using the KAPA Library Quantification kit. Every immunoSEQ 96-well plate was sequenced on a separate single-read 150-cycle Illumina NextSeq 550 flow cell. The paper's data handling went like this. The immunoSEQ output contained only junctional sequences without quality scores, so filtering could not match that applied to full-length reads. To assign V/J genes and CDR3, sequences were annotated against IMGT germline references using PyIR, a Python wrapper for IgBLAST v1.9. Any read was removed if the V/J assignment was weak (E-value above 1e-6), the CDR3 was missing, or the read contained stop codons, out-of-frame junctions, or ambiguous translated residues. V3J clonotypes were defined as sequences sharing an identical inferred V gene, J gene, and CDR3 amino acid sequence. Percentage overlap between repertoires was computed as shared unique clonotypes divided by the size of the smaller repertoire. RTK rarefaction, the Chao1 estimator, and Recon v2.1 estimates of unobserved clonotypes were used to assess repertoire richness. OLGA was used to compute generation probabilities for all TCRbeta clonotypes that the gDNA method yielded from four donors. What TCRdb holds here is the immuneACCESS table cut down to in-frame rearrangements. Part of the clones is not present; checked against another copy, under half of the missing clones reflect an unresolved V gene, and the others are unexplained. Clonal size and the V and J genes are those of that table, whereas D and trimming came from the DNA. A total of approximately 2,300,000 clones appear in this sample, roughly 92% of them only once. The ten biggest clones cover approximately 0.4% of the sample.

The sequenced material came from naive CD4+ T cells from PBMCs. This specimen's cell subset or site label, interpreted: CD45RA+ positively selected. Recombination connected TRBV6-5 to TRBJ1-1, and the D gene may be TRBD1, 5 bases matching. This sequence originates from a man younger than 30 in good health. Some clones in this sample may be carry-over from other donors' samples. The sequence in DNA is TGTGCCAGCAGTTACATGGGGCTTGTGAACACTGAAGCTTTCTTT. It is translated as CASSYMGLVNTEAFF.